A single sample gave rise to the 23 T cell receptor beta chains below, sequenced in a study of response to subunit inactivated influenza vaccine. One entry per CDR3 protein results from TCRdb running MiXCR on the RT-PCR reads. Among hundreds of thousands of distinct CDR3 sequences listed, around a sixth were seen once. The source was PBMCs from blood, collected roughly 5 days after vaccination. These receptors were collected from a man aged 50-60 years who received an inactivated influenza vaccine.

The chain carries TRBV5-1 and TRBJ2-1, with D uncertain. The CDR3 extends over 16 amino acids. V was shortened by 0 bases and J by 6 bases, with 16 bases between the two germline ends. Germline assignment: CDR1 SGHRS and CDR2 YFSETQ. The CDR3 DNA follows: TGCGCCAGCAGCTTGGACGGGTATGTAGACCTCAATGAGCAGTTCTTC. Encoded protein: CASSLDGYVDLNEQFF.

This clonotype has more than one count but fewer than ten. The CDR3, as DNA: TGTGCCACCAGCAGAGATCGTATCGGCACCGGGGAGCTGTTTTTT. Translating gives CATSRDRIGTGELFF. This chain uses TRBV15 with TRBJ2-2; D call uncertain. Trimming removed 0 bases at V and 4 bases at J, with 9 bases between. This CDR3 contains 15 residues. Per the germline V gene, CDR1 is LNHNV and CDR2 is YYDKDF (reference sequence).

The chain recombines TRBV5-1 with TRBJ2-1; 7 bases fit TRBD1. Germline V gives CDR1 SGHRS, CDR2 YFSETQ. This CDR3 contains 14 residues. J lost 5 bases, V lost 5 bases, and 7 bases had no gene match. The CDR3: CASSLGTDNNEQFF. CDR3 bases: TGCGCCAGCAGTTTAGGGACAGACAACAATGAGCAGTTCTTC.

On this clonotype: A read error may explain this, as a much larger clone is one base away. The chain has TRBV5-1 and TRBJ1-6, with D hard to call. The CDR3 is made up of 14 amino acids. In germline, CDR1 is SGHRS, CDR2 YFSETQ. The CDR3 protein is CASSLAGANSPLLF. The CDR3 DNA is TGCGCCAGCAGCTTGGCTGGAGCTAATTCACCCCTCCTCTTT.

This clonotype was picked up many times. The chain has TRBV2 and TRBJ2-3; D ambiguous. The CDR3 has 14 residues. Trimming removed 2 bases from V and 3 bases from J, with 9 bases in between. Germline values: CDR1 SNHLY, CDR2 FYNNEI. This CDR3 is CASSEFPGTDTQYF. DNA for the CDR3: TGTGCCAGCAGTGAATTCCCTGGGACAGATACGCAGTATTTT.

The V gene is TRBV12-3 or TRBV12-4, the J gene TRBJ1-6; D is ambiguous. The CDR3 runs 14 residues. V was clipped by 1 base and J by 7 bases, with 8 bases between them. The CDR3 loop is CASSLGFGNSPLHF. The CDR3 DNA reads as TGTGCCAGCAGTTTAGGGTTTGGAAATTCACCCCTCCACTTT.

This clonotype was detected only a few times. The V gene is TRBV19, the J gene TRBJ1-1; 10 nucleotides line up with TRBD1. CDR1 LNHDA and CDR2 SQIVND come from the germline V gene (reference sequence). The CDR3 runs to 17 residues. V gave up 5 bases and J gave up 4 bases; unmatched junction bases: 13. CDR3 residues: CASSAVLRQGAITEAFF. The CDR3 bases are TGTGCCAGTAGTGCCGTGCTCCGACAGGGGGCGATCACTGAAGCTTTCTTT.

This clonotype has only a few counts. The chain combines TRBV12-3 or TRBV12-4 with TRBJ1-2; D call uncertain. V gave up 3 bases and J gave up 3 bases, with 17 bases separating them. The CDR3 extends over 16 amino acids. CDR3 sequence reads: CASSLKSRATHYGYTF. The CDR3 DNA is TGTGCCAGCAGTTTGAAGTCGAGGGCTACACACTATGGCTACACCTTC.

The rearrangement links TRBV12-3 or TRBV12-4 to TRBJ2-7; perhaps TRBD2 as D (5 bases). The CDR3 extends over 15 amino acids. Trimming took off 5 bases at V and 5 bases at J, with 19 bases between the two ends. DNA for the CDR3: TGTGCCAGCAGTACTAATGGACTGGCCTTGGACGAGCAGTACTTC. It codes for CASSTNGLALDEQYF.

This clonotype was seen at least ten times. The DNA of the CDR3 is TGCAGCGTCGGTGATTCTGGGACGCAGCCCCAGCATTTT. Translation: CSVGDSGTQPQHF. V is TRBV29-1 and J is TRBJ1-5; possibly TRBD1 for D (5 bases). Trimming pared 6 bases from V and 7 bases from J, leaving 16 bases between. The CDR3 runs 13 residues. CDR1 and CDR2 (germline): SQVTM, ANQGSEA.

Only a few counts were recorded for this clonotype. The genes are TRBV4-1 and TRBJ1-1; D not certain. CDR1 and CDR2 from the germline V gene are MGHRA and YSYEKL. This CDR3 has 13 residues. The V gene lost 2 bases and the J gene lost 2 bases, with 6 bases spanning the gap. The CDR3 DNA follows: TGCGCCAGCAGCCAATTCTCCAACACTGAAGCTTTCTTT. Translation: CASSQFSNTEAFF.

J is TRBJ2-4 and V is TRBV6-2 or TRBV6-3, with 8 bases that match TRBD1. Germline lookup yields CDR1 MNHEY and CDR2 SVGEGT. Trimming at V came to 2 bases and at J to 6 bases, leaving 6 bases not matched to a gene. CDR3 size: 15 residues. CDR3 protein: CASSYTRTGRNIQYF. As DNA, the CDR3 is TGTGCCAGCAGTTACACCCGGACAGGGAGAAACATTCAGTACTTC.

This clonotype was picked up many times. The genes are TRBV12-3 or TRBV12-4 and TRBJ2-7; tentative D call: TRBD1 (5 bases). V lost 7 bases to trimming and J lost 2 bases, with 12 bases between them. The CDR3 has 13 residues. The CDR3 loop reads CASKQTATYEQYF. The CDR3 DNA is TGTGCCAGCAAACAGACAGCCACCTACGAGCAGTACTTC.

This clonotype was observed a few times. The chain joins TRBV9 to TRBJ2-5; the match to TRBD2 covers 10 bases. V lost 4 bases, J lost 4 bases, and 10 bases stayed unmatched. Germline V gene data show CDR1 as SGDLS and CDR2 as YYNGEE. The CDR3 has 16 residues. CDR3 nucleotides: TGTGCCAGCAGCCTCCAAGCGGGAGGGACCGGAGAGACCCAGTACTTC. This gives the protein CASSLQAGGTGETQYF.

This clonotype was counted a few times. The CDR3 protein is CASSFGQGTLTNEKLFF. CDR3 DNA sequence: TGTGCCAGCAGCTTCGGACAGGGAACCTTAACTAATGAAAAACTGTTTTTT. The chain combines TRBV7-9 with TRBJ1-4; 8 nucleotides agree with TRBD1. The V gene end was trimmed by 3 bases and the J gene end by 1 base; junction bases not matched to a gene: 7. Looked up from germline, CDR1 is SEHNR and CDR2 is FQNEAQ (reference sequence). CDR3 length: 17 residues.

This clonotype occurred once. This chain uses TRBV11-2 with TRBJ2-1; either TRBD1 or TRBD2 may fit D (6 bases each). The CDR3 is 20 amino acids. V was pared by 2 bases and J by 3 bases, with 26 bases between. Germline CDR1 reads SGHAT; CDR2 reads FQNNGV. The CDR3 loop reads CASSLPPLGADGSLYNEQFF. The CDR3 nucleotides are TGTGCCAGCAGCTTACCCCCTCTGGGGGCGGACGGGAGTCTCTACAATGAGCAGTTCTTC.

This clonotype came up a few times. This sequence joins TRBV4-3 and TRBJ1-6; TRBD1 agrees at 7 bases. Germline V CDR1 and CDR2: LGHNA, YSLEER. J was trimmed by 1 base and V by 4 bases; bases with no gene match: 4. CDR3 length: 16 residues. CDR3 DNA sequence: TGCGCCAGCAGCCGCAAACAGGGGTCCTATAATTCACCCCTCCACTTT. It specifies CASSRKQGSYNSPLHF.

The CDR3 DNA sequence: TGCAGTGCTTCCCCTAGCGGCGAGCAGTACTTC. Residues: CSASPSGEQYF. The gene calls are TRBV20-1 and TRBJ2-7, with TRBD2 matching 7 bases. This CDR3 is 11 amino acids long. The trim removed 5 bases at V and 6 bases at J, leaving 4 bases unmatched. Germline assignment: CDR1 DFQATT and CDR2 SNEGSKA (reference sequence).

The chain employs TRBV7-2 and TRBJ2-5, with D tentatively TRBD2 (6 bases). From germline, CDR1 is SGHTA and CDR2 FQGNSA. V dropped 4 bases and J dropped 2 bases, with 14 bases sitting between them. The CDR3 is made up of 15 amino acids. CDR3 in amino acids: CASSSAGTLQETQYF. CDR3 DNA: TGTGCCAGCAGCTCGGCCGGGACTCTACAAGAGACCCAGTACTTC.

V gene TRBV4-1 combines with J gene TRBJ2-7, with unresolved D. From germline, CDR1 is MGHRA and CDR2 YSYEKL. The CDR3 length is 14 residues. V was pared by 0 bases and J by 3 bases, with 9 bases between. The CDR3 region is CASSQELQLYEQYF. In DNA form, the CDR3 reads TGCGCCAGCAGCCAAGAGTTGCAGCTCTACGAGCAGTACTTC.

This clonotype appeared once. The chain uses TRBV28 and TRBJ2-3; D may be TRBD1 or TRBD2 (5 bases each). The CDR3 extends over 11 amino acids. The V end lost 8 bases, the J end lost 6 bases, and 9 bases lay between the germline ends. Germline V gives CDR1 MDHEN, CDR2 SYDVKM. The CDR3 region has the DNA TGTGCCAGCGGGACCTGGGATACGCAGTATTTT. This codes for CASGTWDTQYF.

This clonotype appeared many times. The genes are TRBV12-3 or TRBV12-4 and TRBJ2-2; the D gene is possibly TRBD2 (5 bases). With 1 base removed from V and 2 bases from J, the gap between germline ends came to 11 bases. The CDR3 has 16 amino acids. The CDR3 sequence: CASSLGLGANTGELFF. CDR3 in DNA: TGTGCCAGCAGTTTAGGTTTGGGAGCAAACACCGGGGAGCTGTTTTTT.

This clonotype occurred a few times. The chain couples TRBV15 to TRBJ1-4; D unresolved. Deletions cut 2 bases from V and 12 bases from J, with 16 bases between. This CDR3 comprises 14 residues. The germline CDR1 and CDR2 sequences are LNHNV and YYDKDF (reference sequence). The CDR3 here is CATSRSVPGVQLFF. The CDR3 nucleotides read TGTGCCACCAGCAGATCAGTCCCGGGAGTGCAACTGTTTTTT.